The present T cell receptor (beta chain) was sequenced within a study of cytomegalovirus exposure and HLA in healthy donors. Using immunoSEQ multiplex PCR, the repertoire was profiled, and TCRdb retains in-frame clones only, with some absent. The sample shows about 56,000 clones, around nine tenths of them seen only once. It was the approximately 110-subject validation cohort, separate from the approximately 700-subject first cohort, to which the donors belonged. Germline V gene lookup returns CDR1 SGHVS and CDR2 FQNEAQ. Trimming took off 2 bases at V and 3 bases at J, with 20 bases between the two ends. This CDR3 has 18 amino acids.

The chain is built from TRBV7-8 and TRBJ2-1; D might be TRBD2 (6 bases). The sequencing sample was made of PBMCs. This TCR derives from a man younger than 35 in good health and CMV-seronegative. The CDR3: CASSLTSRRDAGYNEQFF. The CDR3 coding sequence is TGTGCCAGCAGCTTAACGTCTCGGCGGGATGCTGGCTACAATGAGCAGTTCTTC.